The 10 T cell receptor beta chains given below trace back to one sample, sequenced in a study of control samples from healthy donors and cancer patients. Profiled with immunoSEQ multiplex PCR; TCRdb holds only in-frame clones, not every one. The sample lists about 220,000 clones, just under 95% occurring once. Sequencing was carried out using blood. These receptors were obtained from a man aged 45-65 years in good health.

This chain joins TRBV27 and TRBJ2-2; possible D gene TRBD1, 6 bases. This CDR3 comprises 15 residues. Germline-derived CDR1 and CDR2 are MNHEY and SMNVEV (reference sequence). The ends were cut back, 2 bases at V and 5 bases at J, with 12 bases in the middle. The CDR3 loop reads CASSLGERGTGELFF. Written as DNA, the CDR3 is TGTGCCAGCAGTTTAGGGGAAAGGGGGACCGGGGAGCTGTTTTTT.

The chain is built from TRBV10-3 and TRBJ1-1, with 7 bases lining up with TRBD1. V was pared by 6 bases and J by 1 base, with 8 bases of the junction left unmatched. The CDR3 has 15 amino acids. Germline V CDR1 and CDR2: ENHRY, SYGVKD. CDR3 region: CAISETGASNTEAFF. The DNA of the CDR3 is TGTGCCATCAGCGAAACAGGGGCCTCGAACACTGAAGCTTTCTTT.

This sequence joins TRBV28 and TRBJ1-2; 7 bases are a match to TRBD1. Trimming removed 5 bases from V and 7 bases from J; junction bases left unmatched: 16. The CDR3 has 16 amino acids. The germline V gene has CDR1 MDHEN and CDR2 SYDVKM. Here the CDR3 DNA reads TGTGCCAGCAGTCAAACTACGACAGGGTTTAATAGTGGCTACACCTTC. Amino acids: CASSQTTTGFNSGYTF.

The rearrangement links TRBV5-1 to TRBJ1-1; perhaps TRBD1 as D (6 bases). CDR3 length: 15 amino acids. From germline, CDR1 is SGHRS and CDR2 YFSETQ. V was trimmed by 2 bases and J by 3 bases, leaving 14 bases between them. CDR3 protein: CASSFRQVMDTEAFF. In nucleotides, the CDR3 is TGCGCCAGCAGCTTCCGACAGGTGATGGACACTGAAGCTTTCTTT.

Only one count was recorded for this clone. The J gene is TRBJ2-5, the V gene TRBV4-2, with a possible D match to TRBD1 (6 bases). CDR3 length: 14 residues. V lost 3 bases and J 2 bases, leaving 10 bases between the germline ends. Germline V gene lookup returns CDR1 LGHNA and CDR2 YNFKEQ. The CDR3 region is CASSHNRAQETQYF. The CDR3 coding sequence is TGTGCCAGCAGCCACAACAGGGCTCAAGAGACCCAGTACTTC.

CDR3 DNA sequence: TGTGCCAGCAGCTTAGGCGCAGGCTTAGTATACACCATATATTTT. Its translation is CASSLGAGLVYTIYF. This sequence joins TRBV7-2 and TRBJ1-3; no firm D call. This CDR3 spans 15 amino acids. Trimming stripped 1 base from V and 8 bases from J, with 15 bases between. Germline CDR1 reads SGHTA; CDR2 reads FQGNSA.

The V gene is TRBV13, the J gene TRBJ2-1; 8 bases fit TRBD1. With 5 bases clipped from V and 8 bases from J, the junction kept 11 bases outside the gene matches. The CDR3 runs to 15 residues. Germline CDR1 PRHDT, CDR2 FYEKMQ (reference sequence). This chain's CDR3 is CASSPTGAATDEQFF. CDR3 nucleotide sequence: TGTGCCAGCAGCCCGACAGGGGCGGCCACGGATGAGCAGTTCTTC.

This rearrangement joins TRBV4-2 to TRBJ1-3, with TRBD1 identical over 8 bases. V was pared by 4 bases and J by 1 base, with 9 bases of the junction left unmatched. Germline V gene sequence: CDR1 LGHNA, CDR2 YNFKEQ. The CDR3 extends over 17 amino acids. The CDR3: CASSPSDRDLSGNTIYF. The CDR3 DNA reads as TGTGCCAGCAGCCCATCGGACAGGGATCTTTCTGGAAACACCATATATTTT.

As for this clone: Distinct nucleotide sequences in the sample also encode this CDR3. The rearrangement links TRBV28 to TRBJ1-2, with D possibly matching TRBD1 (6 bases). This CDR3 is 16 amino acids long. V was shortened by 5 bases and J by 3 bases, with 19 bases between the two germline ends. CDR1 is MDHEN and CDR2 is SYDVKM in the germline V gene. As DNA, the CDR3 is TGTGCCAGCAGTCATGAGGGGCGGGGGCTTTACTATGGCTACACCTTC. Translating it yields CASSHEGRGLYYGYTF.

V gene TRBV27 combines with J gene TRBJ2-4; 8 nucleotides align to TRBD1. The CDR3 runs to 16 residues. Germline values: CDR1 MNHEY, CDR2 SMNVEV (reference sequence). V dropped 3 bases and J dropped 3; count of bases not matched to a gene: 7. This chain's CDR3 is CASSFAYRGVKNIQYF. The CDR3 region has the DNA TGTGCCAGCAGTTTCGCCTACAGGGGGGTCAAAAACATTCAGTACTTC.